This paragraph covers one TCR beta chain sequence. Its target is unknown. CD8+ and CD4+ T cells from blood underwent TCR beta sequencing. Negative isolation yielded the CD8+ and CD4+ T cells, while FACS enriched the TEMRA cells. After extraction with the RNeasy kit, about 0.45 to 1 ug of the RNA was reverse transcribed using random hexamers. With immunoSEQ multiplex PCR, TCR beta CDR3 was amplified across 54 Vbeta and 13 Jbeta. TCRdb analysed the immunoSEQ multiplex PCR reads with MiXCR anew, one entry per CDR3 protein. Of roughly 120,000 distinct CDR3 sequences in the sample, about 94% are singletons; the top ten hold around 0.13%. The source of the sample is a study of CD8 T cells in Susac syndrome. The CDR3 length is 12 residues. The ends were cut back, 0 bases at V and 10 bases at J, with 9 bases in the middle. From germline, CDR1 is DFQATT and CDR2 SNEGSKA (reference sequence). Findings and caveats of the study: The relatively small number of individuals in the TCR sequencing and HLA analysis was acknowledged by the study.

The sample comprised CD4+ T cells from PBMCs. The receptor was derived from a human donor with multiple sclerosis. The genes are TRBV20-1 and TRBJ2-2; D gene unclear. Here the CDR3 reads CSARDRNEELFF. CDR3 coding DNA: TGCAGTGCTAGAGATCGAAACGAGGAGCTGTTTTTT.